The 14 T cell receptor beta chains reported below all come from one sample, sequenced in a study of CD8 T cells in ankylosing spondylitis. Whole-study findings and limits: What seemed typical of ankylosing spondylitis blood was a TCR beta motif built from 7 or 8 highly homologous variants.

TCRdb re-analysed the 5' RACE reads in MiXCR, keeping a single row per CDR3 protein. The sample shows 350,000 or so distinct CDR3 sequences, less than 10% of them seen only once. These receptors' targets are unknown. Sequenced material: blood, either unsorted or a sorted T cell fraction (not recorded which). The receptors here all came from a male donor with ankylosing spondylitis.

This clonotype has more than one count but fewer than ten. The CDR3 reads CSARYDRSGEKLFF. CDR3 in DNA: TGCAGTGCTAGATACGACAGGAGTGGTGAAAAACTGTTTTTT. The V gene is TRBV20-1, the J gene TRBJ1-4; D possibly corresponds to TRBD1 (6 bases). Germline CDR1 is DFQATT and CDR2 is SNEGSKA (reference sequence). The CDR3 extends over 14 amino acids. V lost 2 bases, J lost 7 bases, and 14 bases lay in between.

This clonotype was seen a handful of times. The chain combines TRBV4-2 with TRBJ2-7; 7 nucleotides agree with TRBD1. After removal of 1 base from V and 2 bases from J, the junction contained 5 bases not matched to a gene. This CDR3 has 15 residues. Germline values: CDR1 LGHNA, CDR2 YNFKEQ. Here the CDR3 reads CASSQVGTATYEQYF. CDR3 nucleotides: TGTGCCAGCAGCCAAGTCGGGACAGCCACCTACGAGCAGTACTTC.

V is TRBV4-1 and J is TRBJ2-7; D is unresolved. With 0 bases removed from V and 3 bases from J, the gap between germline ends came to 12 bases. CDR3 size: 15 residues. Germline values: CDR1 MGHRA, CDR2 YSYEKL. The DNA of the CDR3 is TGCGCCAGCAGCCAAGAGACGGGTAGGATCTACGAGCAGTACTTC. This sequence encodes CASSQETGRIYEQYF.

This clonotype was found a few times. The chain couples TRBV5-1 to TRBJ2-7; D remains unclear. Per germline, CDR1 SGHRS and CDR2 YFSETQ. Trimming left V 5 bases short and J 3 bases short, with 15 bases between. The CDR3 extends over 14 amino acids. This CDR3 is CASRVQAALYEQYF. Written as DNA, the CDR3 is TGCGCCAGCAGGGTCCAGGCGGCACTCTACGAGCAGTACTTC. The variable domain in full, with the rest retrieved from reference TRBV5-1 and TRBJ2-7, is KAGVTQTPRYLIKTRGQQVTLSCSPISGHRSVSWYQQTPGQGLQFLFEYFSETQRNKGNFPGRFSGRQFSNSRSEMNVSTLELGDSALYLCASRVQAALYEQYFGPGTRLTVT.

This clonotype has more than one count but fewer than ten. The V and J genes are TRBV25-1 and TRBJ1-3; 7 nucleotides match TRBD1. The J segment lost 7 bases and the V segment lost 0 bases, leaving 6 bases of the junction unmatched. The germline V gene encodes CDR1 MGHDK and CDR2 SYGVNS. The length of the CDR3 is 15 residues. The CDR3 DNA reads as TGTGCCAGCAGTGAATATAGGGGGCTGGGTAACACCATATATTTT. Protein product: CASSEYRGLGNTIYF.

This clonotype was observed at least ten times. This CDR3 is CASSSPLAGGYNEQFF. The CDR3 coding sequence is TGTGCCAGCAGTTCCCCTCTAGCGGGAGGGTACAATGAGCAGTTCTTC. The rearrangement joins TRBV6-5 to TRBJ2-1, with TRBD2 matching 12 bases. With 4 bases clipped from V and 4 bases from J, the junction kept 5 bases outside the gene matches. This CDR3 spans 16 amino acids. From germline, CDR1 is MNHEY and CDR2 SVGAGI.

This clonotype has just a few counts. The V gene is TRBV28, the J gene TRBJ2-2, with 9 bases that match TRBD1. Looked up from germline, CDR1 is MDHEN and CDR2 is SYDVKM. This CDR3 spans 17 amino acids. V lost 4 bases and J lost 6; bases outside the gene matches: 12. The CDR3 here is CASSSGTGSRWAGELFF. The CDR3 DNA is TGTGCCAGCAGTTCGGGGACAGGGTCAAGATGGGCCGGGGAGCTGTTTTTT.

This chain connects TRBV13 to TRBJ2-3; 11 positions match TRBD2. Unmatched junction bases numbered 2, after V lost 5 bases and J lost 1 base. The CDR3 runs to 15 residues. Germline assignment: CDR1 PRHDT and CDR2 FYEKMQ (reference sequence). The CDR3 protein is CASSQLAGGTDTQYF. CDR3 bases: TGTGCCAGCAGCCAACTAGCGGGAGGCACAGATACGCAGTATTTT. Filled out from reference TRBV13 and TRBJ2-3, the complete variable domain reads AAGVIQSPRHLIKEKRETATLKCYPIPRHDTVYWYQQGPGQDPQFLISFYEKMQSDKGSIPDRFSAQQFSDYHSELNMSSLELGDSALYFCASSQLAGGTDTQYFGPGTRLTVL.

V is TRBV6-5 and J is TRBJ2-7; D call uncertain. The CDR3 has 14 residues. The V and J ends lost 2 bases and 3 bases respectively, with 11 bases between them. CDR1 MNHEY and CDR2 SVGAGI come from the germline V gene. CDR3 nucleotide sequence: TGTGCCAGCAGTTACCGGGTCAGTAACTACGAGCAGTACTTC. Translating it yields CASSYRVSNYEQYF.

This clonotype was picked up a small number of times. V and J are TRBV28 and TRBJ1-4; D remains unclear. The CDR3 sequence is 14 residues long. Germline values: CDR1 MDHEN, CDR2 SYDVKM. With 6 bases removed from V and 0 bases from J, the gap between germline ends came to 8 bases. For the CDR3, the DNA is TGTGCCAGCAGGGGCGGGGCAACTAATGAAAAACTGTTTTTT. It translates to CASRGGATNEKLFF.

The gene calls are TRBV27 and TRBJ2-7; 7 bases fit TRBD1. After removal of 5 bases from V and 5 bases from J, the junction contained 12 bases not matched to a gene. Germline V gene lookup returns CDR1 MNHEY and CDR2 SMNVEV (reference sequence). The CDR3 length is 15 residues. CDR3 nucleotide sequence: TGTGCCAGCAGTAACTACCGGGACAGTTTTAACGAGCAGTACTTC. Translated, it gives CASSNYRDSFNEQYF.

The J gene is TRBJ2-7, the V gene TRBV5-1, with 8 nucleotides matching TRBD1. Germline loops: CDR1 SGHRS, CDR2 YFSETQ. J gave up 3 bases and V 6 bases, and 8 bases lay outside the gene matches. This CDR3 has 14 residues. The CDR3, as DNA: TGCGCCAGCACCATGGGGACAGGAGGCTACGAGCAGTACTTC. It translates to CASTMGTGGYEQYF.

Only a few counts were recorded for this clonotype. V usage is TRBV10-3 and J usage is TRBJ1-6; 8 bases map to TRBD1. Germline CDR1 reads ENHRY; CDR2 reads SYGVKD. The V segment lost 2 bases and the J segment 10 bases; nucleotides outside the gene matches: 7. CDR3 length equals 15 residues. The CDR3 loop reads CAISEGQGERSPLHF. The CDR3 DNA is TGTGCCATCAGTGAGGGACAGGGAGAACGATCACCCCTCCACTTT.

V usage is TRBV25-1 and J usage is TRBJ1-1; the D is unclear. The CDR3 contains 14 residues. Looked up from germline, CDR1 is MGHDK and CDR2 is SYGVNS. The ends were cut back, 4 bases at V and 1 base at J, with 10 bases in the middle. CDR3 in DNA: TGTGCCAGCAGTGTATCGGGCAGGAACACTGAAGCTTTCTTT. Residues: CASSVSGRNTEAFF.